These 20 T cell receptor beta chains originate from one sample sequenced in a study of monozygotic twins with inflammatory bowel disease. TCRdb reprocessed the 5' RACE reads; each CDR3 protein has one entry and no DNA is given. The listing contains fewer than 550,000 distinct CDR3 sequences. Sequencing was carried out using blood. Every receptor here comes from a human donor with ulcerative colitis or Crohn's disease, or a healthy co-twin of an affected twin (not recorded which).

V usage is TRBV29-1 and J usage is TRBJ2-2; TCRdb selects TRBD1, and the lack of DNA leaves this call unchecked. The CDR3 consists of 13 residues. CDR1 is SQVTM and CDR2 is ANQGSEA in the germline V gene. The CDR3 region is CSVGGIYTGELFF.

V and J are TRBV20-1 and TRBJ2-1; TCRdb designates TRBD2, a call that cannot be tested without DNA. This CDR3 has 15 residues. From germline, CDR1 is DFQATT and CDR2 SNEGSKA (reference sequence). CDR3 region: CSAAGLAGGYNEQFF.

V gene TRBV6-5 combines with J gene TRBJ2-1; TCRdb outputs TRBD2, but without DNA this stays unchecked. This CDR3 has 15 amino acids. CDR1 and CDR2 from the germline V gene are MNHEY and SVGAGI. The CDR3 reads CASSYSGRDVNEQFF.

The chain is built from TRBV7-2 and TRBJ2-3. CDR1 and CDR2 from the germline V gene are SGHTA and FQGNSA. The CDR3 totals 12 residues. The CDR3 loop reads CASSLRPDTQYF. Looking up the rest from reference TRBV7-2 and TRBJ2-3 gives the full variable domain: GAGVSQSPSNKVTEKGKDVELRCDPISGHTALYWYRQSLGQGLEFLIYFQGNSAPDKSGLPSDRFSAERTGGSVSTLTIQRTQQEDSAVYLCASSLRPDTQYFGPGTRLTVL.

The rearrangement links TRBV19 to TRBJ2-7; TCRdb picks TRBD2, but there is no DNA to check that call. The CDR3 sequence is 18 residues long. Germline V gene lookup returns CDR1 LNHDA and CDR2 SQIVND (reference sequence). This chain's CDR3 is CASSIDYRGGTPFCEQYF.

V and J are TRBV11-3 and TRBJ2-3; TCRdb lists TRBD1, though no DNA is available to test this call. Germline V lookup: CDR1 SGHNT, CDR2 YENEEA. The CDR3 is 18 amino acids. CDR3 sequence: CASSLGTGGGLSTDTQYF.

This chain connects TRBV5-1 to TRBJ2-3; TCRdb calls TRBD1, which cannot be checked without DNA. This CDR3 comprises 15 residues. The V gene's germline CDR1 is SGHRS and CDR2 YFSETQ. The CDR3 reads CASSPEQGSRDTQYF.

The chain carries TRBV5-1 and TRBJ2-3. This CDR3 contains 14 residues. Germline CDR1 reads SGHRS; CDR2 reads YFSETQ. The CDR3 loop is CASSMDLSTDTQYF.

CDR3 sequence reads: CASSPPAAGGTDTQYF. V gene TRBV5-1 combines with J gene TRBJ2-3; TCRdb designates TRBD1, a call that cannot be tested without DNA. Per germline, CDR1 SGHRS and CDR2 YFSETQ. The CDR3 spans 16 residues.

The genes are TRBV28 and TRBJ2-7; TCRdb's assignment of TRBD2 cannot be checked, as there is no DNA. The length of the CDR3 is 14 residues. Germline V gene data show CDR1 as MDHEN and CDR2 as SYDVKM. The CDR3 region is CASTPLGYPSEQYF.

The V gene is TRBV18, the J gene TRBJ2-7; the TCRdb call, TRBD1, lacks DNA for checking. CDR1 and CDR2 from the germline V gene are KGHSH and LQKENI. The CDR3 consists of 12 residues. The CDR3 loop reads CASQSGSSEQYF.

The genes are TRBV5-1 and TRBJ2-6; TCRdb picks TRBD1, but there is no DNA to check that call. The germline gives CDR1 SGHRS, CDR2 YFSETQ. This CDR3 region has 18 residues. The chain's CDR3 is CASSARNRSATGANVLTF.

This chain connects TRBV5-1 to TRBJ2-7; the D gene TCRdb calls, TRBD1, cannot be checked with no DNA. CDR1 and CDR2 (germline): SGHRS, YFSETQ. The CDR3 spans 14 residues. CDR3 sequence: CASSLGTEGYEQYF.

The CDR3 is CASSPDVSSLLHHF. The V and J genes are TRBV11-2 and TRBJ1-6. The germline V gene encodes CDR1 SGHAT and CDR2 FQNNGV. The CDR3 loop spans 14 amino acids. Supplemented by reference TRBV11-2 and TRBJ1-6, the full variable domain reads EAGVAQSPRYKIIEKRQSVAFWCNPISGHATLYWYQQILGQGPKLLIQFQNNGVVDDSQLPKDRFSAERLKGVDSTLKIQPAKLEDSAVYLCASSPDVSSLLHHFGNGTRLTVT.

This sequence joins TRBV11-1 and TRBJ2-2; absent DNA, TCRdb's TRBD1 call cannot be checked. CDR3 length: 17 residues. Germline CDR1 reads SGHAT; CDR2 reads FQDESV (reference sequence). The CDR3 region is CASSSGTGGANTGELFF.

V gene TRBV5-1 combines with J gene TRBJ2-3; TCRdb's D call, TRBD1, is unchecked because there is no DNA. CDR1 SGHRS and CDR2 YFSETQ come from the germline V gene. This CDR3 spans 17 amino acids. CDR3: CASSLESGTAEGDTQYF.

This rearrangement joins TRBV20-1 to TRBJ2-3; the TCRdb call, TRBD1, lacks DNA for checking. CDR1 and CDR2 (germline): DFQATT, SNEGSKA (reference sequence). This CDR3 region has 15 residues. The CDR3 here is CSARDLGGSTDTQYF.

This rearrangement joins TRBV18 to TRBJ2-2. The germline V gene encodes CDR1 KGHSH and CDR2 LQKENI. This CDR3 has 14 residues. The CDR3: CASSPGIHTGELFF.

This sequence joins TRBV6-1 and TRBJ2-1. CDR3 length: 15 amino acids. The germline V gene has CDR1 MNHNS and CDR2 SASEGT. The CDR3 spells CASSERNLHYNEQFF.

The chain recombines TRBV12-3 or TRBV12-4 with TRBJ2-2; TCRdb indicates TRBD1, and absent DNA this call remains unverified. CDR3 length equals 15 residues. CDR3 protein: CASTLRQGRSGELFF.